This T cell receptor (beta chain) emerged from a study of identical twins. General study points: Less excess twin sharing appeared in beta out-of-frame sequences. Reduced insertions were recorded for abundant cord blood beta clonotypes, with no such pattern in memory repertoires.

This clonotype has more than one count but fewer than ten. Its antigen is as yet unknown. Through template switching, a universal primer site was introduced, and the cDNA contained unique molecular identifiers. TCRdb redid the calling of the 5' RACE reads with MiXCR, one entry per CDR3 protein. The sample holds hundreds of thousands of distinct CDR3 sequences, 6% to 9% seen once. The trim removed 5 bases at V and 5 bases at J, leaving 4 bases unmatched. This CDR3 comprises 12 residues. Looked up from germline, CDR1 is DFQATT and CDR2 is SNEGSKA (reference sequence). Every donor was a healthy Caucasian. This sample was also put to use in a study of yellow fever vaccine responses in identical twins.

The chain recombines TRBV20-1 with TRBJ2-5; 8 bases line up with TRBD1. Sequencing was carried out using memory (CD45RO+) T cells sorted from blood. The source of this sequence is a woman younger than 30 in good health. The CDR3 sequence: CSARTGPETQYF. For the CDR3, the DNA is TGCAGTGCTCGGACAGGGCCGGAGACCCAGTACTTC.